The clone carrying this T cell receptor beta chain turned up a few times. MiXCR was run by TCRdb on the RT-PCR reads, yielding one entry per CDR3 protein. Of about 680,000 distinct CDR3 sequences in the sample, 11% to 15% were seen once. Per the germline V gene, CDR1 is MNHEY and CDR2 is SVGEGT. Trimming at V came to 6 bases and at J to 2 bases, leaving 21 bases not matched to a gene. The length of the CDR3 is 20 residues. V usage is TRBV6-2 or TRBV6-3 and J usage is TRBJ2-3; TRBD1 matches at 9 bases. The source is a female donor in good health, serving as a healthy control. The material sequenced was memory CD4+ T cells from blood. The CDR3, as DNA: TGTGCCAGCAGCTCCCCCTCCGGGACAGGGAACCGGGTGGTCACAGATACGCAGTATTTT. Translated: CASSSPSGTGNRVVTDTQYF.